This is a list of T cell receptor beta chains from one sample in a study of spatial heterogeneity in lung cancer. TCRdb re-called the 5' RACE reads through MiXCR, storing one row per CDR3 protein. The repertoire consists of around 70,000 distinct CDR3 sequences, with over 7% occurring once and the leading ten covering less than 2%. The sample in question was PBMCs, obtained at follow-up. The receptors stem from a female donor with early-stage non-small cell lung cancer. Both conserved end residues are part of each CDR3. A D gene is named only where the DNA matches it firmly. For some rows the clone size is stated as once, few or many, or as a class when expanded; others skip it.

J: TRBJ2-3
size: many
V: TRBV7-9
D: -
CDR3: CASSPRLVSDTQYF
DNA: TGTGCCAGCAGCCCCCGACTAGTTTCAGATACGCAGTATTTT

J: TRBJ2-2
size: many
V: TRBV7-3
D: -
CDR3: CASSQGSTYGELFF
DNA: TGTGCCAGCAGTCAAGGAAGCACATACGGGGAGCTGTTTTTT

J: TRBJ2-3
size: -
V: TRBV20-1
D: TRBD2
CDR3: CSARDSRGGDTQYF
DNA: TGCAGTGCTAGAGATAGCCGGGGGGGAGATACGCAGTATTTT

J: TRBJ1-1
size: few
V: TRBV6-2/TRBV6-3
D: -
CDR3: CASSYTREEDTEAFF
DNA: TGTGCCAGCAGTTACACCAGGGAGGAAGACACTGAAGCTTTCTTT

J: TRBJ2-5
size: many
V: TRBV19
D: TRBD1
CDR3: CASSVGAGGSPSRRWYQETQYF
DNA: TGTGCCAGTAGTGTAGGGGCAGGGGGCTCCCCTTCTCGCCGATGGTACCAAGAGACCCAGTACTTC

J: TRBJ2-2
size: -
V: TRBV21-1
D: -
CDR3: CASSPRTDANTGELFF
DNA: TGTGCCAGCAGCCCTCGGACAGACGCGAACACCGGGGAGCTGTTTTTT

J: TRBJ2-5
size: many
V: TRBV7-6
D: TRBD2
CDR3: CASSLGTSGSETQYF
DNA: TGTGCCAGCAGCTTAGGGACTAGCGGGAGTGAGACCCAGTACTTC

J: TRBJ2-7
size: few
V: TRBV9
D: TRBD2
CDR3: CASSVGTSGSTYEQYF
DNA: TGTGCCAGCAGCGTCGGGACTAGCGGGAGTACATACGAGCAGTACTTC

J: TRBJ2-3
size: many
V: TRBV6-2/TRBV6-3
D: TRBD2
CDR3: CASSYSRRWSSGSTDTQYF
DNA: TGTGCCAGCAGTTACTCCCGGCGATGGTCTAGCGGGAGTACAGATACGCAGTATTTT

J: TRBJ1-1
size: few
V: TRBV7-3
D: -
CDR3: CASSLLGDYTEAFF
DNA: TGTGCCAGCAGCTTATTGGGAGATTACACTGAAGCTTTCTTT

J: TRBJ2-2
size: many
V: TRBV29-1
D: TRBD2
CDR3: CSVDFSGTSGELFF
DNA: TGCAGCGTTGATTTTAGCGGGACTTCCGGGGAGCTGTTTTTT

J: TRBJ2-3
size: -
V: TRBV7-7
D: -
CDR3: CASSLGLASTDTQYF
DNA: TGTGCTAGCAGCTTAGGACTGGCTAGCACAGATACGCAGTATTTT

J: TRBJ2-3
size: many
V: TRBV5-1
D: -
CDR3: CASSLGLSTDTQYF
DNA: TGCGCCAGCAGCTTGGGTCTGAGCACAGATACGCAGTATTTT

J: TRBJ2-3
size: many
V: TRBV4-2
D: -
CDR3: CASSQVGPLVTDTQYF
DNA: TGTGCCAGCAGCCAAGTTGGCCCCTTGGTTACAGATACGCAGTATTTT

J: TRBJ2-1
size: many
V: TRBV20-1
D: -
CDR3: CSAVWRDQDEQFF
DNA: TGCAGTGCTGTCTGGAGAGATCAGGATGAGCAGTTCTTC

J: TRBJ1-2
size: many
V: TRBV6-5
D: TRBD1
CDR3: CASSYSSTGGDYGYTF
DNA: TGTGCCAGCAGTTACTCCTCTACAGGGGGCGACTATGGCTACACCTTC

J: TRBJ2-1
size: -
V: TRBV11-1
D: TRBD2
CDR3: CASSPTTSGGEQFF
DNA: TGTGCCAGCAGCCCGACGACTAGCGGGGGTGAGCAGTTCTTC

J: TRBJ2-3
size: many
V: TRBV5-1
D: TRBD2
CDR3: CASSSLAGEVADTQYF
DNA: TGCGCCAGCAGCTCCTTAGCGGGAGAGGTAGCAGATACGCAGTATTTT